This T cell receptor (beta chain) was found in a study of cytomegalovirus exposure and HLA in healthy donors. Notes on this clone: Its antigen is not identified.

Findings of the study overall: Later analysis found that TCR beta chains associated with HLA were more clonally expanded than other, equally common chains. Previously analyzed data showed that most TCR beta V segments were productive at a frequency of about 87% or about 30%. It was only CMV serostatus that was available as immune exposure information. Presence/absence analyses treated sequencing depth as roughly uniform across donors.

It was with 60 Vbeta and 13 Jbeta primers that the PCR ran. Here immunoSEQ multiplex PCR was the method, and the copy in TCRdb shows in-frame clones only, minus some. The table includes about 170,000 clones, more than 60% detected once. Germline loops: CDR1 SGHNT, CDR2 YYREEE (reference sequence). CDR3 length: 14 residues. V was trimmed by 6 bases and J by 0 bases, leaving 13 bases between them. The J gene is TRBJ2-7, the V gene TRBV5-4, with D possibly being TRBD1 (5 bases). Sequences were obtained from PBMCs. This sequence was found in a female donor in good health and CMV-seronegative. CDR3 DNA sequence: TGTGCCAGCAACGACCTAGGGGTCTCCTACGAGCAGTACTTC. This translates into CASNDLGVSYEQYF.